Each of the 22 T cell receptor beta chains below was sequenced from the same sample in a study of OX40 agonist ivuxolimab in advanced cancers. Method: immunoSEQ multiplex PCR; TCRdb's copy keeps in-frame clones and lacks some. The table has about 45,000 clones, roughly 90% seen once. Sequencing was performed on CD4+ or CD8+ T cells sorted from blood, taken in a trial of the OX40 agonist ivuxolimab. The receptor source for this set is an adult with an advanced solid tumor such as melanoma, head and neck, liver or kidney cancer.

The V gene is TRBV7-3, the J gene TRBJ2-1, with 8 bases lining up with TRBD1. CDR1 and CDR2 (germline): SGHTA, FQGTGA. V shed 4 bases, J shed 2 bases, and the junction held 4 bases outside the gene matches. There are 15 residues in the CDR3. CDR3 in DNA: TGTGCCAGCAGCTCCCAGGGGGCGCCCTACAATGAGCAGTTCTTC. This gives the protein CASSSQGAPYNEQFF.

The J gene is TRBJ2-2, the V gene TRBV2; D tentatively reads TRBD1 or TRBD2 (5 bases each). The ends were cut back, 4 bases at V and 5 bases at J, with 14 bases in the middle. This CDR3 has 15 amino acids. Germline CDR1 reads SNHLY; CDR2 reads FYNNEI. Written as DNA, the CDR3 is TGTGCCAGCAGTGGGACGGGGTGGGGGACCGGGGAGCTGTTTTTT. This translates into CASSGTGWGTGELFF. The full variable domain, completed using reference TRBV2 and TRBJ2-2, is EPEVTQTPSHQVTQMGQEVILRCVPISNHLYFYWYRQILGQKVEFLVSFYNNEISEKSEIFDDQFSVERPDGSNFTLKIRSTKLEDSAMYFCASSGTGWGTGELFFGEGSRLTVL.

The V call is TRBV5-1, the J call TRBJ2-3; no firm D call. The germline V gene has CDR1 SGHRS and CDR2 YFSETQ. This CDR3 contains 13 residues. V was pared by 4 bases and J by 8 bases, with 14 bases between. The CDR3 DNA follows: TGCGCCAGCAGCGGGGTTGGCTTTGGTACGCAGTATTTT. Translating gives CASSGVGFGTQYF.

The CDR3 sequence: CASSTGEPYEQYF. For the CDR3, the DNA is TGTGCCAGCAGTACAGGGGAGCCTTACGAGCAGTACTTC. The chain combines TRBV28 with TRBJ2-7; TRBD1 matches at 7 bases. The J segment lost 4 bases and the V segment lost 5 bases, leaving 5 bases of the junction unmatched. The CDR3 runs 13 residues. Germline V gene data show CDR1 as MDHEN and CDR2 as SYDVKM.

The count of this clone is one. The V call is TRBV2, the J call TRBJ2-5, with TRBD1 as a possible D gene (6 bases). Germline CDR1 is SNHLY and CDR2 is FYNNEI. The CDR3 loop spans 15 amino acids. V was cut by 6 bases and J by 2 bases, with 16 bases left in between. CDR3 protein: CASSLRGHRQETQYF. The CDR3 DNA is TGTGCCAGCAGCCTCCGGGGACACCGACAAGAGACCCAGTACTTC.

The V call is TRBV5-6, the J call TRBJ2-7; TRBD2 might be the D (7 bases). Germline V gene data show CDR1 as SGHDT and CDR2 as YYEEEE. V was cut by 4 bases and J by 2 bases, with 19 bases left in between. The CDR3 is 16 amino acids. This CDR3 is CASSLRRGGPAYEQYF. In DNA form, the CDR3 reads TGTGCCAGCAGCCTTAGGAGGGGGGGCCCAGCCTACGAGCAGTACTTC.

V and J are TRBV21-1 and TRBJ2-7; the table's D call TRBD1 went unverified against the DNA. TRBV21-1 is designated a pseudogene. CDR3 size: 14 residues. The chain's CDR3 is CASSKVRTLYEQYF. The CDR3 DNA reads TGTGCCAGCAGCAAAGTAAGGACACTTTACGAGCAGTACTTC.

This chain joins TRBV19 and TRBJ2-5; D remains ambiguous. Germline-derived CDR1 and CDR2 are LNHDA and SQIVND (reference sequence). V was clipped by 4 bases and J by 1 base, with 4 bases between them. The CDR3 sequence is 12 residues long. DNA for the CDR3: TGTGCCAGTAGTAGCAGCCAAGAGACCCAGTACTTC. Its protein is CASSSSQETQYF.

The chain couples TRBV14 to TRBJ2-3; 8 nucleotides match TRBD2. Losses at the gene ends were 2 bases for V and 3 bases for J; bases not matched to a gene: 10. Germline CDR1 SGHDN, CDR2 FVKESK. CDR3 size: 17 residues. The CDR3 DNA reads as TGTGCCAGCAGCCAACTCGGGCGGGAGGTTGGTACAGATACGCAGTATTTT. The encoded protein is CASSQLGREVGTDTQYF.

This rearrangement joins TRBV20-1 to TRBJ2-5; unclear D gene. V lost 6 bases and J lost 4, with 6 bases in between. This CDR3 contains 10 residues. The germline CDR1 and CDR2 sequences are DFQATT and SNEGSKA (reference sequence). The CDR3 loop reads CSANGETQYF. CDR3 nucleotides: TGCAGTGCCAACGGAGAGACCCAGTACTTC.

The CDR3 DNA reads as TGTGCCAGCAGTGTAGGGACAGGGACTAGCACAGATACGCAGTATTTT. This codes for CASSVGTGTSTDTQYF. This chain joins TRBV2 and TRBJ2-3, with TRBD1 matching 9 bases. The J segment lost 0 bases and the V segment lost 4 bases, leaving 5 bases of the junction unmatched. Per germline, CDR1 SNHLY and CDR2 FYNNEI. The CDR3 has 16 residues.

The J gene is TRBJ2-7, the V gene TRBV6-5; 11 bases are shared with TRBD1. The trim removed 10 bases at V and 1 base at J, leaving 3 bases unmatched. There are 13 residues in the CDR3. Germline V gene lookup returns CDR1 MNHEY and CDR2 SVGAGI. CDR3: CAIGTGGSYEQYF. The CDR3 coding sequence is TGTGCCATCGGGACAGGGGGATCCTACGAGCAGTACTTC.

The J gene is TRBJ2-7, the V gene TRBV6-4; the D is unclear. The CDR3 extends over 14 amino acids. Trimming cost V 2 bases and J 4 bases, with 12 bases left between them. From germline, CDR1 is MRHNA and CDR2 SNTAGT. In nucleotides, the CDR3 is TGTGCCAGCAGTGACGAAGGGCAGGCTTACGAGCAGTACTTC. Residues: CASSDEGQAYEQYF.

The chain carries TRBV19 and TRBJ1-4; D ambiguous. CDR1 LNHDA and CDR2 SQIVND come from the germline V gene (reference sequence). This CDR3 spans 16 amino acids. The V end lost 1 base, the J end lost 7 bases, and 16 bases lay between the germline ends. The CDR3 DNA reads as TGTGCCAGTAGTATAGGTCGTGAAGGGATAAGTGAAAAACTGTTTTTT. Its protein product is CASSIGREGISEKLFF.

The chain combines TRBV7-3 with TRBJ2-1, with D perhaps matching TRBD2 (6 bases). CDR3 size: 13 residues. Germline V lookup: CDR1 SGHTA, CDR2 FQGTGA. Trimming left V 3 bases short and J 10 bases short, with 13 bases between. The chain's CDR3 is CASSLGEAPEQFF. The CDR3 nucleotides read TGTGCCAGCAGCTTGGGGGAGGCACCGGAGCAGTTCTTC.

For this clone: Other DNA sequences in this specimen translate into the identical CDR3. This chain connects TRBV4-2 to TRBJ2-7; TRBD2 matches 12 bases. The germline V gene encodes CDR1 LGHNA and CDR2 YNFKEQ. This CDR3 is 16 amino acids long. J gave up 5 bases and V 2 bases, and 7 bases lay outside the gene matches. This chain's CDR3 is CASSQPLAGGPHEQYF. The CDR3 DNA reads as TGTGCCAGCAGCCAACCTCTAGCGGGAGGGCCACACGAGCAGTACTTC.

V is TRBV11-3 and J is TRBJ2-1, with 9 nucleotides matching TRBD1. Germline values: CDR1 SGHNT, CDR2 YENEEA. The J segment lost 7 bases and the V segment lost 5 bases, leaving 9 bases of the junction unmatched. The CDR3 totals 15 residues. The CDR3 sequence is CASSPLGQGRNEQFF. The CDR3 DNA follows: TGTGCCAGCAGCCCCTTAGGACAGGGGAGGAATGAGCAGTTCTTC.

J is TRBJ1-6 and V is TRBV6-5; TRBD1 agrees at 9 bases. CDR1 and CDR2 from the germline V gene are MNHEY and SVGAGI. The CDR3 covers 15 residues. Trimming cost V 3 bases and J 10 bases; bases outside gene matches: 7. The DNA of the CDR3 is TGTGCCAGCAGTTATTCTGGGACAGGGCACTCACCCCTCCACTTT. The encoded protein is CASSYSGTGHSPLHF.

This clone was counted once. V is TRBV6-1 and J is TRBJ2-1; 10 bases line up with TRBD2. The CDR3 loop spans 14 amino acids. Germline V lookup: CDR1 MNHNS, CDR2 SASEGT. After removal of 6 bases from V and 2 bases from J, the junction contained 1 base not matched to a gene. CDR3 sequence: CASSTSGAYNEQFF. The CDR3, as DNA: TGTGCCAGCAGCACTAGCGGGGCCTACAATGAGCAGTTCTTC.

The chain couples TRBV18 to TRBJ2-1; tentatively, D is TRBD2 (5 bases). Germline V gives CDR1 KGHSH, CDR2 LQKENI. CDR3 length equals 15 residues. V was pared by 5 bases and J by 2 bases, with 13 bases between. CDR3: CASSKWTQPYNEQFF. The CDR3 DNA reads TGTGCCAGCTCAAAGTGGACTCAACCCTACAATGAGCAGTTCTTC. The entire variable domain, with the rest obtained from reference TRBV18 and TRBJ2-1, is as follows: NAGVMQNPRHLVRRRGQEARLRCSPMKGHSHVYWYRQLPEEGLKFMVYLQKENIIDESGMPKERFSAEFPKEGPSILRIQQVVRGDSAAYFCASSKWTQPYNEQFFGPGTRLTVL.

The chain links TRBV7-6 to TRBJ1-5, with no clear D. The CDR3 is made up of 14 amino acids. The germline V gene encodes CDR1 SGHVS and CDR2 FNYEAQ. V lost 2 bases to trimming and J lost 2 bases, with 7 bases between them. The CDR3 nucleotides are TGTGCCAGCAGCTTAATACATGGCAATCAGCCCCAGCATTTT. It yields the protein CASSLIHGNQPQHF.

CDR3 in amino acids: CASSYEVSGYTF. CDR3 nucleotide sequence: TGTGCCAGCAGCTACGAGGTATCTGGCTACACCTTC. The chain couples TRBV7-9 to TRBJ1-2, with unresolved D. Trimming left V 4 bases short and J 7 bases short, with 10 bases between. The CDR3 is 12 residues long. The germline V gene has CDR1 SEHNR and CDR2 FQNEAQ (reference sequence).